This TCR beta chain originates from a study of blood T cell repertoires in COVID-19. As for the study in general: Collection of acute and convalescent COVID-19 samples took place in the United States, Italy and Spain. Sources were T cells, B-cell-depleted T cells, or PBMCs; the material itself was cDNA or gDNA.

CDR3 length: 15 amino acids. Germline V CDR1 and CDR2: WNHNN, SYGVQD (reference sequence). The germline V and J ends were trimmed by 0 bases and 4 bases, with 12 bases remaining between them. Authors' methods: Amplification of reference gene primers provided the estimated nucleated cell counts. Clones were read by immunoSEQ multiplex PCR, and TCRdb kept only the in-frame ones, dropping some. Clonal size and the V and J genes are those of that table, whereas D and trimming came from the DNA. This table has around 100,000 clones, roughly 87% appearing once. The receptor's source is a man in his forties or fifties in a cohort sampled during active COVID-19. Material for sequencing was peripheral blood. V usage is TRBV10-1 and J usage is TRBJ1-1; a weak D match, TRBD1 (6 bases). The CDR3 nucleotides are TGCGCCAGCAGTGAGTCTGCAGGGGCAGGCACTGAAGCTTTCTTT. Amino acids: CASSESAGAGTEAFF.